A selection of T cell receptor beta chains follows, all from one sample in a study of blood T cell repertoires in COVID-19. The assay was immunoSEQ multiplex PCR, and TCRdb's table has in-frame clones only and misses some. The sample includes approximately 200,000 clones, roughly 80% of them seen just once. The sample consisted of PBMCs or T cells enriched from blood (not recorded which). The receptor set was obtained from a woman aged 35 to 49 with acute COVID-19. The CDR3 runs from the conserved cysteine through the conserved F or W. Each record gives: D gene, V gene, clone size, J gene, CDR3 DNA, CDR3 protein. A D gene is named only where the DNA matches it firmly. Expanded clones are given a class, and other clones once, few, many or no size at all.

d_gene: TRBD1
v_gene: TRBV25-1
abundance: NA
j_gene: TRBJ1-5
CDR3nt: TGTGCCAGCAGCCCCCAGGGGGCGGCTCAGCCCCAGCATTTT
CDR3aa: CASSPQGAAQPQHF

d_gene: NA
v_gene: TRBV16
abundance: NA
j_gene: TRBJ1-2
CDR3nt: TGTGCCAGCAGCCAAGGCAATGCCTATGGCTACACCTTC
CDR3aa: CASSQGNAYGYTF

d_gene: NA
v_gene: TRBV4-1
abundance: NA
j_gene: TRBJ2-5
CDR3nt: TGCGCCAGCAGAGAGGTCGGCGGGACTGAGACCCAGTACTTC
CDR3aa: CASREVGGTETQYF

d_gene: TRBD1
v_gene: TRBV20-1
abundance: NA
j_gene: TRBJ1-1
CDR3nt: TGCAGTGCTAGTCCGCCCGACAGGGTAAATACTGAAGCTTTCTTT
CDR3aa: CSASPPDRVNTEAFF

d_gene: TRBD1
v_gene: TRBV5-1
abundance: NA
j_gene: TRBJ1-1
CDR3nt: TGCGCCAGCAGCCTTGGACAGGGAGGTCTGACGACTGAAGCTTTCTTT
CDR3aa: CASSLGQGGLTTEAFF

d_gene: NA
v_gene: TRBV6-5
abundance: NA
j_gene: TRBJ2-5
CDR3nt: TGTGCCAGCACCCTAGGACACGGTTCGGAGACCCAGTACTTC
CDR3aa: CASTLGHGSETQYF

d_gene: NA
v_gene: TRBV7-2
abundance: NA
j_gene: TRBJ1-4
CDR3nt: TGTGCCAGCAGCTTAGGGGGAGGAGGTGAAAAACTGTTTTTT
CDR3aa: CASSLGGGGEKLFF

d_gene: NA
v_gene: TRBV27
abundance: NA
j_gene: TRBJ2-7
CDR3nt: TGTGCCAGCAGCCCTGGAGGGGCCGAGCAGTACTTC
CDR3aa: CASSPGGAEQYF

d_gene: TRBD1
v_gene: TRBV11-3
abundance: NA
j_gene: TRBJ1-1
CDR3nt: TGTGCCAGCAGCTTAGAATATCAGGACAGGGGTTGGGACACTGAAGCTTTCTTT
CDR3aa: CASSLEYQDRGWDTEAFF

d_gene: NA
v_gene: TRBV25-1
abundance: NA
j_gene: TRBJ2-6
CDR3nt: TGTGCCAGCAGTGTCGTGAGCTCTGGGGCCAACGTCCTGACTTTC
CDR3aa: CASSVVSSGANVLTF

d_gene: TRBD2
v_gene: TRBV25-1
abundance: NA
j_gene: TRBJ2-1
CDR3nt: TGTGCCAGCAGTGAGAGAGGGAGGGTGTACAATGAGCAGTTCTTC
CDR3aa: CASSERGRVYNEQFF

d_gene: NA
v_gene: TRBV5-8
abundance: NA
j_gene: TRBJ1-3
CDR3nt: TGTGCCAGCAGCGCGTTTCACCTCTCTGGAAACACCATATATTTT
CDR3aa: CASSAFHLSGNTIYF

d_gene: NA
v_gene: TRBV3-1/TRBV3-2
abundance: NA
j_gene: TRBJ2-3
CDR3nt: TGTGCCAGCAGCCAAACACAGGGCGGTGATACGCAGTATTTT
CDR3aa: CASSQTQGGDTQYF

d_gene: NA
v_gene: TRBV6-2/TRBV6-3
abundance: NA
j_gene: TRBJ2-5
CDR3nt: TGTGCCAGCAGCCTAACTCAGGGGGGTGGGCAAGAGACCCAGTACTTC
CDR3aa: CASSLTQGGGQETQYF

d_gene: NA
v_gene: TRBV5-1
abundance: NA
j_gene: TRBJ2-2
CDR3nt: TGCGCCAGCAGCTTGTACCAGATCGCGAACACCGGGGAGCTGTTTTTT
CDR3aa: CASSLYQIANTGELFF

d_gene: TRBD2
v_gene: TRBV11-2
abundance: once
j_gene: TRBJ2-1
CDR3nt: TGTGCCAGCAGCCTCGGGGGGGCCTACAATGAGCAGTTCTTC
CDR3aa: CASSLGGAYNEQFF

d_gene: TRBD2
v_gene: TRBV13
abundance: NA
j_gene: TRBJ2-5
CDR3nt: TGTGCCAGCAGCTTAGCGGGGGGGGATGAGACCCAGTACTTC
CDR3aa: CASSLAGGDETQYF

d_gene: TRBD2
v_gene: TRBV5-4
abundance: NA
j_gene: TRBJ2-3
CDR3nt: TGTGCCAGCAGCCGGGACCAACTAGCGGGCACAGATACGCAGTATTTT
CDR3aa: CASSRDQLAGTDTQYF

d_gene: TRBD1
v_gene: TRBV19
abundance: many
j_gene: TRBJ2-6
CDR3nt: TGTGCCAGTAGAACAGGACTAGGACAGGGGGCGATCGGGGCCAACGTCCTGACTTTC
CDR3aa: CASRTGLGQGAIGANVLTF

d_gene: NA
v_gene: TRBV4-3
abundance: NA
j_gene: TRBJ2-5
CDR3nt: TGCGCCAGCAGCCAAGATGAAGCACCGGTTGGGACCCAGTACTTC
CDR3aa: CASSQDEAPVGTQYF